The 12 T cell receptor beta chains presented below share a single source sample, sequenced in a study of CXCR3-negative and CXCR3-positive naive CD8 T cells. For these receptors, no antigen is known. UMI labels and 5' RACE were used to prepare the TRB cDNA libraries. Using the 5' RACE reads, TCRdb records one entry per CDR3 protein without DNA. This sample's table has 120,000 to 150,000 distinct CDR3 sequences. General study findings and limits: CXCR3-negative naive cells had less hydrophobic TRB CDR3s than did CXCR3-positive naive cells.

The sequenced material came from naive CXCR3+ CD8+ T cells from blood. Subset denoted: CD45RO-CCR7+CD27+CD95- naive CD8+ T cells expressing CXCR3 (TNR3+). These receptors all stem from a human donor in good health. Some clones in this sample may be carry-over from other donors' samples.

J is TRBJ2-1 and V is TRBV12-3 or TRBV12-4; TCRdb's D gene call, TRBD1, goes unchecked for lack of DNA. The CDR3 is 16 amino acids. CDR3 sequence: CASTAWGQGSYNEQFF.

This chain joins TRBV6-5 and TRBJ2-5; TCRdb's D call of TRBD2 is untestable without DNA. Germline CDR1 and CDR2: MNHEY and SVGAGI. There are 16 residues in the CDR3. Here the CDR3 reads CASSSIELAIQETQYF.

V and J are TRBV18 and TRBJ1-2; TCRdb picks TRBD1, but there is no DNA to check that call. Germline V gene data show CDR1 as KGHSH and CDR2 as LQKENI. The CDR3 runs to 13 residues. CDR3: CASSSTGDYGYTF.

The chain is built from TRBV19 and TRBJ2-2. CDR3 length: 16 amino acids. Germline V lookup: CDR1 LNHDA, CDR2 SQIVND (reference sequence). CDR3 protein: CASSMWQEFYTGELFF. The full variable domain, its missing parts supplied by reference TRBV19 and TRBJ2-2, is DGGITQSPKYLFRKEGQNVTLSCEQNLNHDAMYWYRQDPGQGLRLIYYSQIVNDFQKGDIAEGYSVSREKKESFPLTVTSAQKNPTAFYLCASSMWQEFYTGELFFGEGSRLTVL.

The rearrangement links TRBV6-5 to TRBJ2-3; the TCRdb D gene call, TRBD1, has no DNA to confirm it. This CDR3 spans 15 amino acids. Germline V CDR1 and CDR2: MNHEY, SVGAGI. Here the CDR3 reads CASETRGGGTDTQYF.

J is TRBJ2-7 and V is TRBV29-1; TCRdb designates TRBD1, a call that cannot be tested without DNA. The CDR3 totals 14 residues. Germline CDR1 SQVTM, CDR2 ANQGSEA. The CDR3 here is CSVEGDASSYEQYF.

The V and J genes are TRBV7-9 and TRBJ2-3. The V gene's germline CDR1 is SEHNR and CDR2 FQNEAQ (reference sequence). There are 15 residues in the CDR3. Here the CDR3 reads CASSSMDETTDTQYF.

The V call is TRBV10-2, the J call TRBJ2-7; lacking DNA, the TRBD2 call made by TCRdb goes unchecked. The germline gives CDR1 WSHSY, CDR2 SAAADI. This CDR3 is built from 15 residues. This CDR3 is CASSDPETSSYEQYF.

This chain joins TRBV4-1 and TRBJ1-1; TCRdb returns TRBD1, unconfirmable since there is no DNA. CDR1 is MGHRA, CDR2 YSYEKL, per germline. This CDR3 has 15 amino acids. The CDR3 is CASSQDGRSGSEAFF.

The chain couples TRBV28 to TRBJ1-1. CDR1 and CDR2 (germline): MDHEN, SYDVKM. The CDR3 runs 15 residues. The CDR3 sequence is CASSIGRGRNTEAFF.

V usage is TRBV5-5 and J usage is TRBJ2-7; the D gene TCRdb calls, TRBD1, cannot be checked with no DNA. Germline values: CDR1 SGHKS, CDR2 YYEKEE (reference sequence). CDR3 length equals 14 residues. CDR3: CASSFARGAYEQYF.

This CDR3 reads CASSLSREGPVSDTQYF. The chain uses TRBV7-9 and TRBJ2-3; TCRdb's D call, TRBD2, is unchecked because there is no DNA. Germline V gene data show CDR1 as SEHNR and CDR2 as FQNEAQ (reference sequence). CDR3 length equals 17 residues.